The present TCR beta chain was sequenced within a study of T cell clonality in common variable immunodeficiency. General study points: CVID subjects shared fewer TCRbeta clones than healthy controls did.

J lost 4 bases, V lost 1 base, and 5 bases had no gene match. Germline CDR1 is SGHRS and CDR2 is YFSETQ. The CDR3 is 15 amino acids. Patients and controls were mostly of Caucasian heritage. In this sample, this clone turned up many times. Its antigen is unknown. The read ends 3 residues before the CDR3 terminus; that terminus is restored from the germline J gene. Sequencing used immunoSEQ multiplex PCR; TCRdb keeps in-frame clones, though not all of them. Observed in the sample are around 81,000 clones, none of them singletons. The gene calls are TRBV5-1 and TRBJ2-1; 7 bases fit TRBD1. Sequences were obtained from peripheral blood mononuclear cells. The sequence was obtained from a person aged 18 to 75 in good health. The chain's CDR3 is CASSLRGQLYNEQFF. CDR3 DNA, as far as it was read: TGCGCCAGCAGCTTGAGGGGACAGCTTTACAATGAG. The whole variable domain, filled in from reference TRBV5-1 and TRBJ2-1, reads KAGVTQTPRYLIKTRGQQVTLSCSPISGHRSVSWYQQTPGQGLQFLFEYFSETQRNKGNFPGRFSGRQFSNSRSEMNVSTLELGDSALYLCASSLRGQLYNEQFFGPGTRLTVL.